The 19 T cell receptor beta chains reported below all come from one sample, sequenced in a study of blood T cell repertoires in COVID-19 (dated by TCRdb to about 2020). The method behind the library was the immunoSEQ multiplex PCR assay. Imported from immuneACCESS, the table was reduced by TCRdb to in-frame sequences with V and J called. These copies leave out some clones; in studies compared against another copy, an unresolved V gene accounts for under half, and the cause of the remainder is not known. The sample contains approximately 100,000 clones, 87% of them found a single time. Clones ranked in the top ten supply around 16% of the sample. Sequencing was performed on peripheral blood. These receptors originate from a man in his fifties or sixties with acute or convalescent COVID-19.

This clone was observed once. The chain has TRBV27 and TRBJ1-3, with no clear D. CDR1 and CDR2 from the germline V gene are MNHEY and SMNVEV (reference sequence). The CDR3 covers 13 residues. V was trimmed by 5 bases and J by 4 bases, leaving 9 bases between them. The CDR3 DNA sequence: TGTGCCAGCAGTCAAAACCTAGGAAACACCATATATTTT. It encodes CASSQNLGNTIYF.

This clone has only one observation. The chain joins TRBV28 to TRBJ2-1, with D perhaps matching TRBD2 (6 bases). CDR3 length equals 14 residues. CDR1 is MDHEN and CDR2 is SYDVKM in the germline V gene. V lost 7 bases and J lost 1, with 11 bases in between. CDR3 coding DNA: TGTGCCAGCACCCCGGGGAGGTCCTACAATGAGCAGTTCTTC. It specifies CASTPGRSYNEQFF.

Only one count was recorded for this clone. V usage is TRBV24-1 and J usage is TRBJ2-3, with a weak D call TRBD2 (6 bases). Germline loops: CDR1 KGHDR, CDR2 SFDVKD. With 5 bases removed from V and 5 bases from J, the gap between germline ends came to 16 bases. The CDR3 extends over 15 amino acids. For the CDR3, the DNA is TGTGCCACCAGTGCGGCGGGAAGGGGTGTAGATACGCAGTATTTT. Protein: CATSAAGRGVDTQYF.

This clone was observed once. The chain links TRBV3-1 (or the pseudogene TRBV3-2) to TRBJ1-2; D gene ambiguous. There are 15 residues in the CDR3. Germline CDR1 is LGHDT and CDR2 is YNNKEL (reference sequence). With 2 bases removed from V and 4 bases from J, the gap between germline ends came to 14 bases. In nucleotides, the CDR3 is TGTGCCAGCAGCCAACGCCTTGGTGGGCTCTATGGCTACACCTTC. It codes for CASSQRLGGLYGYTF.

The rearrangement joins TRBV5-4 to TRBJ2-2, with a weak D call TRBD2 (6 bases). The CDR3 is made up of 20 amino acids. Germline values: CDR1 SGHNT, CDR2 YYREEE (reference sequence). The V gene lost 3 bases and the J gene lost 3 bases, with 27 bases spanning the gap. Here the CDR3 reads CASSYPDAGTPYGDTGELFF. The DNA for the CDR3 is TGTGCCAGCAGCTACCCAGATGCCGGGACTCCTTATGGGGACACCGGGGAGCTGTTTTTT.

This rearrangement joins TRBV19 to TRBJ2-1, with TRBD2 identical over 7 bases. The germline V gene encodes CDR1 LNHDA and CDR2 SQIVND (reference sequence). The length of the CDR3 is 15 residues. V was pared by 1 base and J by 7 bases, with 7 bases of the junction left unmatched. The CDR3 coding sequence is TGTGCCAGTAGTATAGCTGGCGGGAGCGAGAATGAGCAGTTCTTC. This sequence encodes CASSIAGGSENEQFF.

The CDR3 loop is CASSVSAGGLYNEQFF. The DNA for the CDR3 is TGTGCCAGCAGCGTCTCTGCGGGAGGGCTCTACAATGAGCAGTTCTTC. The rearrangement links TRBV12-1 to TRBJ2-1; the DNA was not used to check the table's D call, TRBD2. TRBV12-1 is tagged as a pseudogene. The CDR3 sequence is 16 residues long.

The chain uses TRBV9 and TRBJ1-2; D is perhaps TRBD1 (6 bases). Germline CDR1 and CDR2: SGDLS and YYNGEE. V gave up 0 bases and J gave up 2 bases, with 8 bases separating them. The CDR3 has 14 amino acids. This CDR3 reads CASSVAQGNYGYTF. The DNA of the CDR3 is TGTGCCAGCAGCGTAGCCCAGGGGAACTATGGCTACACCTTC.

The chain has TRBV2 and TRBJ2-1, with 7 bases fitting TRBD2. The CDR3 runs 15 residues. Unmatched junction bases numbered 8, after V lost 6 bases and J lost 3 bases. The germline CDR1 and CDR2 sequences are SNHLY and FYNNEI. The CDR3, as DNA: TGTGCCAGCAGCGGGGGGTCCGCGGTCTACAATGAGCAGTTCTTC. Translated: CASSGGSAVYNEQFF.

This clone appeared once. The chain has TRBV19 and TRBJ1-4; no definite D call. The CDR3 sequence is 13 residues long. Germline CDR1 is LNHDA and CDR2 is SQIVND (reference sequence). The V end was cut by 5 bases, the J end by 4 bases, with 8 bases between. The CDR3 protein is CASSLEVNEKLFF. The CDR3 DNA sequence: TGTGCCAGTAGTCTGGAGGTTAATGAAAAACTGTTTTTT.

The V call is TRBV6-6, the J call TRBJ1-1; no clear D. The germline V and J ends were trimmed by 0 bases and 1 base, with 9 bases remaining between them. The CDR3 is 15 residues long. The germline V gene encodes CDR1 MNHNY and CDR2 SVGAGI (reference sequence). The CDR3 bases are TGTGCCAGCAGTTACTCGAGGGCGGGGAACACTGAAGCTTTCTTT. This translates into CASSYSRAGNTEAFF.

In its sample, this clone was seen a few times. The chain joins TRBV4-1 to TRBJ1-6, with D possibly being TRBD1 (6 bases). CDR3 length equals 15 residues. Trimming shortened V by 0 bases and J by 9 bases, and 12 bases separated the two germline ends. Germline loops: CDR1 MGHRA, CDR2 YSYEKL. Here the CDR3 DNA reads TGCGCCAGCAGCCAAGATTCAGGGGCGGCTTCACCCCTCCACTTT. Protein sequence: CASSQDSGAASPLHF.

This chain uses TRBV10-1 with TRBJ1-1; perhaps TRBD1 as D (5 bases). The CDR3 contains 13 residues. The germline V gene encodes CDR1 WNHNN and CDR2 SYGVQD (reference sequence). V gave up 8 bases and J gave up 3 bases, with 13 bases separating them. CDR3 sequence reads: CASSNQGYTEAFF. CDR3 DNA: TGCGCCAGCTCAAACCAGGGATACACTGAAGCTTTCTTT.

CDR3 sequence reads: CASSQTGIKQYGYTF. The CDR3 nucleotides read TGCGCCAGCAGCCAAACAGGGATTAAGCAATATGGCTACACCTTC. This rearrangement joins TRBV4-1 to TRBJ1-2, with D possibly being TRBD1 (6 bases). The V gene lost 2 bases and the J gene lost 5 bases, with 15 bases spanning the gap. CDR1 is MGHRA, CDR2 YSYEKL, per germline. The CDR3 is 15 residues long.

V usage is TRBV6-6 and J usage is TRBJ2-1; D perhaps matches TRBD1 (8 bases). Trimming shortened V by 2 bases and J by 7 bases, and 12 bases separated the two germline ends. The CDR3 spans 14 residues. Per germline, CDR1 MNHNY and CDR2 SVGAGI (reference sequence). CDR3 loop: CASSYIQGGNEQFF. The CDR3 region has the DNA TGTGCCAGCAGTTACATACAGGGGGGGAATGAGCAGTTCTTC.

The gene calls are TRBV11-2 and TRBJ2-5, with D possibly TRBD2 on 5 matching bases. The CDR3 loop spans 13 amino acids. Trimming shortened V by 5 bases and J by 2 bases, and 9 bases separated the two germline ends. Per the germline V gene, CDR1 is SGHAT and CDR2 is FQNNGV. The CDR3 protein is CASSPSGQETQYF. The CDR3 bases are TGTGCCAGCAGCCCCAGCGGACAAGAGACCCAGTACTTC.

Written as DNA, the CDR3 is TGTGCCACCAGCACAGCCCGGGCAGGGCGAGAGACCCAGTACTTC. It yields the protein CATSTARAGRETQYF. The chain employs TRBV15 and TRBJ2-5; D is possibly TRBD1 (5 bases). Germline CDR1 and CDR2: LNHNV and YYDKDF (reference sequence). This CDR3 has 15 residues. Trimming stripped 4 bases from V and 4 bases from J, with 16 bases between.

V and J are TRBV28 and TRBJ1-4; unclear D gene. The germline V gene encodes CDR1 MDHEN and CDR2 SYDVKM. V dropped 3 bases and J dropped 5 bases, with 4 bases sitting between them. This CDR3 is built from 12 residues. The CDR3 coding sequence is TGTGCCAGCAGTTTTCGGAATGAAAAACTGTTTTTT. Residues: CASSFRNEKLFF.

V usage is TRBV7-9 and J usage is TRBJ2-7, with unresolved D. The V and J ends lost 4 bases and 0 bases respectively, with 10 bases between them. CDR1 and CDR2 (germline): SEHNR, FQNEAQ (reference sequence). The CDR3 is 14 residues long. CDR3 loop: CASSSQRSSYEQYF. DNA for the CDR3: TGTGCCAGCAGCTCCCAACGGAGCTCCTACGAGCAGTACTTC.